Below, 27 T cell receptor beta chains from the same sample are listed, as sequenced in a study of a mutant IDH1 vaccine in newly diagnosed glioma. Time point given: week 47, end of study. A single vaccine dose contained 300 ug of mutant IDH1 20-mer peptide, and topical imiquimod was used with it. The table came from immunoSEQ multiplex PCR; TCRdb's copy has only in-frame clones and leaves some out. The sample has 30,000 to 45,000 clones; roughly 82% are singletons. Their antigens remain unidentified. The sample in question was PBMCs, obtained from a glioma patient whose treatment included an IDH1 peptide vaccine. The receptors were sampled from a man aged 40-50 years with glioma.

The chain is built from TRBV7-2 and TRBJ2-7; 9 nucleotides match TRBD2. The CDR3 contains 15 residues. V gave up 8 bases and J gave up 2 bases; unmatched junction bases: 10. Germline V gene lookup returns CDR1 SGHTA and CDR2 FQGNSA. In nucleotides, the CDR3 is TGTGCCAGCTCCCAAGCGGGAGGAGGGGCCTACGAGCAGTACGTC. Encoded protein: CASSQAGGGAYEQYV.

This clone was seen a handful of times. This chain joins TRBV11-3 and TRBJ1-1; D call uncertain. Germline CDR1 is SGHNT and CDR2 is YENEEA. The CDR3 runs to 14 residues. The ends were cut back, 2 bases at V and 4 bases at J, with 11 bases in the middle. The CDR3 sequence is CASSLSSRGTEAFF. CDR3 coding DNA: TGTGCCAGCAGCTTATCATCGCGGGGCACTGAAGCTTTCTTT.

The chain's CDR3 is CASSPPPAGVIETQYF. The CDR3 DNA reads as TGTGCCAGCAGTCCCCCTCCAGCGGGAGTTATAGAGACCCAGTACTTC. The chain uses TRBV7-6 and TRBJ2-5; 8 bases fit TRBD2. The CDR3 consists of 16 residues. Germline CDR1 is SGHVS and CDR2 is FNYEAQ. Trimming removed 6 bases from V and 4 bases from J; junction bases left unmatched: 13.

This sequence joins TRBV4-1 and TRBJ2-5; 10 nucleotides line up with TRBD2. The CDR3 length is 17 residues. Looked up from germline, CDR1 is MGHRA and CDR2 is YSYEKL. Unmatched junction bases numbered 13, after V lost 4 bases and J lost 5 bases. DNA of the CDR3: TGCGCCAGCAGCCTCGAAGAATTTACTAGCGGGAAGGAGACCCAGTACTTC. It codes for CASSLEEFTSGKETQYF.

This chain connects TRBV29-1 to TRBJ2-1; TRBD2 agrees at 8 bases. There are 13 residues in the CDR3. Germline CDR1 is SQVTM and CDR2 is ANQGSEA. V shed 3 bases, J shed 9 bases, and the junction held 7 bases outside the gene matches. Here the CDR3 DNA reads TGCAGCGTTGACCGGACTGGGACTAGTGAGCAGTTCTTC. Translation: CSVDRTGTSEQFF.

The count of this clone is one. V and J are TRBV6-5 and TRBJ2-7; 7 bases align to TRBD1. V gave up 5 bases and J gave up 3 bases; unmatched junction bases: 7. Germline V gene data show CDR1 as MNHEY and CDR2 as SVGAGI. The CDR3 covers 14 residues. CDR3 DNA sequence: TGTGCCAGCAGTGGGGACAGAAGAGGCTACGAGCAGTACGTC. Protein: CASSGDRRGYEQYV.

CDR3 nucleotide sequence: TGCGCCAGCAGTGAGTTTGCCAGAACGGGAAGGGACGAGCAGTACTTC. This sequence encodes CASSEFARTGRDEQYF. The J gene is TRBJ2-7, the V gene TRBV10-2; TRBD2 is a possible D gene (5 bases). The CDR3 totals 16 residues. Germline V CDR1 and CDR2: WSHSY, SAAADI. The V gene lost 1 base and the J gene lost 5 bases, with 18 bases spanning the gap.

This clone was observed once. The rearrangement links TRBV5-1 to TRBJ1-1; tentatively, D is TRBD1 (5 bases). This CDR3 comprises 14 residues. Trimming took off 6 bases at V and 1 base at J, with 13 bases between the two ends. Germline V gene data show CDR1 as SGHRS and CDR2 as YFSETQ. CDR3 region: CASNTDTENTEAFF. Written as DNA, the CDR3 is TGCGCCAGCAACACGGACACGGAGAACACTGAAGCTTTCTTT.

The J gene is TRBJ2-2, the V gene TRBV9, with D perhaps given as TRBD1 or TRBD2 (5 bases each). The CDR3 contains 16 residues. The germline V gene has CDR1 SGDLS and CDR2 YYNGEE. Trimming pared 3 bases from V and 1 base from J, leaving 13 bases between. The CDR3 nucleotides read TGTGCCAGCAGCGGGAGGATTAGGGGGAACACCGGGGAGCTGTTTTTT. Encoded protein: CASSGRIRGNTGELFF. Using reference TRBV9 and TRBJ2-2 for the parts outside the CDR3, the full variable domain is DSGVTQTPKHLITATGQRVTLRCSPRSGDLSVYWYQQSLDQGLQFLIQYYNGEERAKGNILERFSAQQFPDLHSELNLSSLELGDSALYFCASSGRIRGNTGELFFGEGSRLTVL.

The V gene is TRBV19, the J gene TRBJ1-2; possible D gene TRBD1, 5 bases. V dropped 3 bases and J dropped 4 bases, with 15 bases sitting between them. The CDR3 covers 15 residues. Per the germline V gene, CDR1 is LNHDA and CDR2 is SQIVND (reference sequence). The DNA of the CDR3 is TGTGCCAGTAGTATTCGGGCAGGGCAATCCTATGGCTACACCTTC. As protein: CASSIRAGQSYGYTF.

J is TRBJ2-1 and V is TRBV5-1; no reliable D call. Trimming took 4 bases from V and 6 from J, leaving 20 bases between them. The CDR3 is made up of 16 amino acids. CDR1 and CDR2 from the germline V gene are SGHRS and YFSETQ. CDR3 in amino acids: CASSPRGVDSLNEQFF. In nucleotides, the CDR3 is TGCGCCAGCAGCCCGCGTGGGGTGGATAGCCTCAATGAGCAGTTCTTC.

The chain carries TRBV19 and TRBJ2-6; 9 bases match TRBD1. With V trimmed by 4 bases and J by 4 bases, 5 bases remained unmatched. The length of the CDR3 is 16 residues. CDR1 and CDR2 (germline): LNHDA, SQIVND (reference sequence). CDR3 protein: CASSRDRDDGANVLTF. In DNA form, the CDR3 reads TGTGCCAGTAGTAGGGACAGGGATGACGGGGCCAACGTCCTGACTTTC.

This clone was counted a single time. V gene TRBV14 combines with J gene TRBJ1-3, with D uncertain. The V end lost 2 bases, the J end lost 5 bases, and 10 bases lay between the germline ends. The CDR3 sequence is 14 residues long. The germline V gene has CDR1 SGHDN and CDR2 FVKESK. CDR3 sequence reads: CASSQLIFRNTIYF. In DNA form, the CDR3 reads TGTGCCAGCAGCCAATTAATCTTTCGAAACACCATATATTTT.

With regard to this clone: This sample also contains other DNA sequences that code for the same CDR3. The rearrangement uses TRBV6-5 and TRBJ1-6; 7 nucleotides line up with TRBD1. The CDR3 length is 13 residues. Germline trimming cut 6 bases from V and 7 bases from J; bases unmatched to any gene: 3. Germline loops: CDR1 MNHEY, CDR2 SVGAGI. This CDR3 is CASSWDSNSPLHF. DNA for the CDR3: TGTGCCAGCAGCTGGGACAGCAATTCACCCCTCCACTTT.

Written as DNA, the CDR3 is TGTGCTAGTGGTTTGGTAGGTGGGAGGGGTTCCGGGGAGCTGTTTTTT. It encodes CASGLVGGRGSGELFF. V is TRBV12-5 and J is TRBJ2-2; 7 nucleotides agree with TRBD2. The germline V gene has CDR1 LGHNT and CDR2 FRNRAP. The CDR3 is made up of 16 amino acids. V lost 0 bases, J lost 6 bases, and 7 bases stayed unmatched.

The chain couples TRBV5-6 to TRBJ2-3; no clear D gene. The CDR3 contains 14 residues. CDR1 and CDR2 (germline): SGHDT, YYEEEE. V dropped 0 bases and J dropped 4 bases, with 9 bases sitting between them. This CDR3 reads CASSLAVASDTQYF. The CDR3 DNA follows: TGTGCCAGCAGCTTGGCGGTAGCATCAGATACGCAGTATTTT.

The V gene is TRBV19, the J gene TRBJ2-4; 8 nucleotides align to TRBD2. V lost 7 bases and J lost 3; bases outside the gene matches: 5. Germline V CDR1 and CDR2: LNHDA, SQIVND (reference sequence). The CDR3 runs 14 residues. The CDR3 DNA reads TGTGCCAGTAAAGAGCGGGAGTACAAAAACATTCAGTACTTC. Its protein is CASKEREYKNIQYF.

This clone was recorded a few times. The V gene is TRBV30, the J gene TRBJ2-4, with D hard to call. The CDR3 sequence is 17 residues long. Germline V gives CDR1 GTSNPN, CDR2 SVGIG (reference sequence). Trimming stripped 3 bases from V and 1 base from J, with 19 bases between. The CDR3 reads CAWRGKGSRFAKNIQYF. CDR3 sequence (DNA): TGTGCCTGGAGGGGAAAGGGATCGAGGTTTGCCAAAAACATTCAGTACTTC.

The rearrangement joins TRBV9 to TRBJ2-5; TRBD2 matches at 14 bases. The CDR3 contains 18 residues. The germline V gene has CDR1 SGDLS and CDR2 YYNGEE. V trimming: 4 bases; J trimming: 4 bases; junction bases outside the gene matches: 12. CDR3 nucleotide sequence: TGTGCCAGCAGCCCGGGACTAGCGGGAGTGAAGTCTAGAGAGACCCAGTACTTC. Its translation is CASSPGLAGVKSRETQYF.

The gene calls are TRBV27 and TRBJ2-7; 7 bases are a match to TRBD1. The germline V gene encodes CDR1 MNHEY and CDR2 SMNVEV (reference sequence). V lost 8 bases and J lost 3; bases outside the gene matches: 13. This CDR3 contains 15 residues. In DNA form, the CDR3 reads TGTGCCAGCGGTAAGGGGGCGAGAGGCTTCTACGAGCAGTACGTC. It yields the protein CASGKGARGFYEQYV.

This chain uses TRBV6-5 with TRBJ2-5; 7 bases are shared with TRBD1. Per germline, CDR1 MNHEY and CDR2 SVGAGI. The CDR3 is made up of 14 amino acids. V lost 4 bases, J lost 5 bases, and 7 bases stayed unmatched. The CDR3 DNA reads TGTGCCAGCAGTTTCGGACAGGTCGGGGAGACCCAGTACTTC. Protein sequence: CASSFGQVGETQYF.

J is TRBJ1-2 and V is TRBV5-6; 8 nucleotides agree with TRBD1. CDR1 and CDR2 (germline): SGHDT, YYEEEE. The CDR3 is made up of 14 amino acids. V gave up 4 bases and J gave up 8 bases; unmatched junction bases: 10. The CDR3 coding sequence is TGTGCCAGCAGCCGAGACCTACAGGGGGGAGGCTACACCTTC. Amino acid sequence: CASSRDLQGGGYTF.

This chain's CDR3 is CATSRGLAGVTGELFF. CDR3 nucleotide sequence: TGTGCCACCAGCAGAGGACTAGCGGGAGTTACCGGGGAGCTGTTTTTT. The chain carries TRBV15 and TRBJ2-2; 12 bases fit TRBD2. Germline trimming cut 1 base from V and 5 bases from J; bases unmatched to any gene: 2. The CDR3 loop spans 16 amino acids. Germline CDR1 and CDR2: LNHNV and YYDKDF (reference sequence). The whole variable domain, filled in from reference TRBV15 and TRBJ2-2, reads DAMVIQNPRYQVTQFGKPVTLSCSQTLNHNVMYWYQQKSSQAPKLLFHYYDKDFNNEADTPDNFQSRRPNTSFCFLDIRSPGLGDTAMYLCATSRGLAGVTGELFFGEGSRLTVL.

The rearrangement uses TRBV7-6 and TRBJ2-5; D uncertain. The CDR3 is 14 amino acids. Trimming removed 5 bases at V and 2 bases at J, with 12 bases between. Germline V gene data show CDR1 as SGHVS and CDR2 as FNYEAQ. The CDR3, as DNA: TGTGCCAGCAGCACCCGGACGGTACAAGAGACCCAGTACTTC. This sequence encodes CASSTRTVQETQYF.

As DNA, the CDR3 is TGCAGCGTTCCCCCCCCCGGGACCTTCGTACACTACGAGCAGTACGTC. The encoded protein is CSVPPPGTFVHYEQYV. The V and J genes are TRBV29-1 and TRBJ2-7, with D possibly called TRBD1 or TRBD2 (5 bases each). CDR1 and CDR2 (germline): SQVTM, ANQGSEA. This CDR3 comprises 16 residues. Trimming left V 5 bases short and J 3 bases short, with 23 bases between.

By share, this clone ranks as medium-sized. The V and J genes are TRBV2 and TRBJ1-2; D unclear. Germline V gives CDR1 SNHLY, CDR2 FYNNEI. Trimming removed 8 bases at V and 0 bases at J, with 19 bases between. This CDR3 is built from 16 residues. The DNA of the CDR3 is TGTGCCAGCCGAGATAGTGGAGGGCCTTCTAACTATGGCTACACCTTC. Translation gives CASRDSGGPSNYGYTF.

This chain joins TRBV5-4 and TRBJ1-2, with D uncertain. Trimming removed 4 bases from V and 6 bases from J, with 16 bases in between. The germline gives CDR1 SGHNT, CDR2 YYREEE (reference sequence). This CDR3 region has 14 residues. The DNA of the CDR3 is TGTGCCAGCAGCGGGCGAACCGGCAACGATGGCTACACCTTC. Encoded protein: CASSGRTGNDGYTF. The full variable domain, its missing parts supplied by reference TRBV5-4 and TRBJ1-2, is ETGVTQSPTHLIKTRGQQVTLRCSSQSGHNTVSWYQQALGQGPQFIFQYYREEENGRGNFPPRFSGLQFPNYSSELNVNALELDDSALYLCASSGRTGNDGYTFGSGTRLTVV.